The 3 T cell receptor beta chains reported below all come from one sample, sequenced in a study of shared clonotypes between healthy human individuals. The method was immunoSEQ multiplex PCR; TCRdb's version includes in-frame clones alone and lacks a portion of them. The table shows some 200,000 clones, with over 60% occurring only once. Sample: memory CD4+ T cells sorted from blood. Subset noted: CD45RA-negative fraction. These receptors all stem from a man between 25 and 39 years old in good health.

This chain links TRBV1 with TRBJ1-3; no check of the table's D call, TRBD1, against the DNA was made. TRBV1 is listed as a pseudogene. This CDR3 contains 14 residues. The CDR3: CTSSQEKWQDTIYF. The CDR3 DNA follows: TGCACCAGCAGCCAAGAAAAATGGCAGGACACCATATATTTT.

The chain links TRBV6-1 to TRBJ2-5, with a tentative D call TRBD1 (6 bases). With 1 base removed from V and 0 bases from J, the gap between germline ends came to 9 bases. Looked up from germline, CDR1 is MNHNS and CDR2 is SASEGT. This CDR3 has 15 amino acids. CDR3 amino acids: CASSEVRGYQETQYF. Here the CDR3 DNA reads TGTGCCAGCAGTGAAGTGAGGGGGTACCAAGAGACCCAGTACTTC.

This clone was detected only once. This may be a read error: a much more frequent sequence differs by one nucleotide. DNA of the CDR3: TGTGCCAGCAGCCCAAAGGTCGGGACGACTGGCTACACCTTC. Protein sequence: CASSPKVGTTGYTF. The chain uses TRBV7-2 and TRBJ1-2; possibly TRBD1 for D (5 bases). The ends were cut back, 5 bases at V and 7 bases at J, with 17 bases in the middle. The V gene's germline CDR1 is SGHTA and CDR2 FQGNSA. The CDR3 covers 14 residues.